The 16 T cell receptor beta chains presented below share a single source sample, sequenced in a study of OX40 agonist ivuxolimab in advanced cancers. Profiled with immunoSEQ multiplex PCR; TCRdb holds only in-frame clones, not every one. The repertoire holds roughly 60,000 clones, with around 85% as singletons. The specimen was CD4+ or CD8+ T cells sorted from blood, collected in a trial of the OX40 agonist ivuxolimab. Receptor source: an adult with an advanced solid tumor such as melanoma, head and neck, liver or kidney cancer.

The chain has TRBV6-5 and TRBJ2-2; possible D gene TRBD2, 5 bases. The CDR3 contains 16 residues. The germline gives CDR1 MNHEY, CDR2 SVGAGI. V lost 2 bases to trimming and J lost 3 bases, with 13 bases between them. CDR3 in DNA: TGTGCCAGCAGTTACCGGTCGGGGTCCTACACCGGGGAGCTGTTTTTT. Translation: CASSYRSGSYTGELFF.

The chain has TRBV11-2 and TRBJ2-5; D unclear. CDR1 is SGHAT, CDR2 FQNNGV, per germline. The CDR3 consists of 12 residues. Trimming took 4 bases from V and 1 from J, leaving 4 bases between them. The DNA of the CDR3 is TGTGCCAGCAGCTCAACCCAAGAGACCCAGTACTTC. Protein product: CASSSTQETQYF. Combining the CDR3 with reference TRBV11-2 and TRBJ2-5 gives the whole variable domain EAGVAQSPRYKIIEKRQSVAFWCNPISGHATLYWYQQILGQGPKLLIQFQNNGVVDDSQLPKDRFSAERLKGVDSTLKIQPAKLEDSAVYLCASSSTQETQYFGPGTRLLVL.

V usage is TRBV14 and J usage is TRBJ2-7, with TRBD2 matching 9 bases. V was clipped by 4 bases and J by 6 bases; unmatched bases: 13. Germline CDR1 reads SGHDN; CDR2 reads FVKESK. The CDR3 has 16 amino acids. Here the CDR3 DNA reads TGTGCCAGCAGCCCGACCGGGACTAGCACGGGGTTCGAGCAGTACTTC. As protein: CASSPTGTSTGFEQYF.

This clone was seen a handful of times. The rearrangement joins TRBV7-3 to TRBJ2-3, with a weak D call TRBD2 (6 bases). The CDR3 totals 15 residues. Per germline, CDR1 SGHTA and CDR2 FQGTGA. The V end lost 2 bases, the J end lost 0 bases, and 9 bases lay between the germline ends. CDR3 region: CASSLSGTSTDTQYF. CDR3 DNA: TGTGCCAGCAGCTTATCTGGGACTAGCACAGATACGCAGTATTTT. The variable domain in full, with the rest retrieved from reference TRBV7-3 and TRBJ2-3, is GAGVSQTPSNKVTEKGKYVELRCDPISGHTALYWYRQSLGQGPEFLIYFQGTGAADDSGLPNDRFFAVRPEGSVSTLKIQRTERGDSAVYLCASSLSGTSTDTQYFGPGTRLTVL.

The chain is built from TRBV2 and TRBJ2-1, with 11 bases identical to TRBD2. J gave up 4 bases and V 6 bases, and 5 bases lay outside the gene matches. This CDR3 has 15 residues. Per the germline V gene, CDR1 is SNHLY and CDR2 is FYNNEI. The CDR3 coding sequence is TGTGCCAGCAGCCTAGCGGGGGGAAGATACAATGAGCAGTTCTTC. This codes for CASSLAGGRYNEQFF.

The rearrangement joins TRBV6-1 to TRBJ1-6; 10 bases agree with TRBD1. The CDR3 has 15 amino acids. The germline V gene has CDR1 MNHNS and CDR2 SASEGT. V lost 3 bases, J lost 10 bases, and 6 bases stayed unmatched. CDR3 in amino acids: CASSERQGANSPLHF. The DNA of the CDR3 is TGTGCCAGCAGTGAGAGACAGGGGGCGAACTCACCCCTCCACTTT.

J is TRBJ1-5 and V is TRBV28; weak D call: TRBD1 (5 bases). Germline V lookup: CDR1 MDHEN, CDR2 SYDVKM. CDR3 size: 14 residues. Trimming pared 7 bases from V and 3 bases from J, leaving 13 bases between. The CDR3 protein is CASTFQGNNQPQHF. The DNA of the CDR3 is TGTGCCAGCACCTTTCAGGGAAACAATCAGCCCCAGCATTTT.

The DNA of the CDR3 is TGTGCCAGCAGTTCCCACAGGGAAAAACTGTTTTTT. Translated: CASSSHREKLFF. The gene calls are TRBV6-6 and TRBJ1-4; a weak D match, TRBD1 (5 bases). The CDR3 runs 12 residues. CDR1 MNHNY and CDR2 SVGAGI come from the germline V gene (reference sequence). With 4 bases removed from V and 8 bases from J, the gap between germline ends came to 8 bases.

This clone appeared once. The V and J genes are TRBV4-1 and TRBJ1-4, with D possibly matching TRBD1 (6 bases). V lost 0 bases, J lost 5 bases, and 10 bases lay in between. Germline V lookup: CDR1 MGHRA, CDR2 YSYEKL. CDR3 length: 15 amino acids. In DNA form, the CDR3 reads TGCGCCAGCAGCCAAGATACAGGGATAAATGAAAAACTGTTTTTT. This sequence encodes CASSQDTGINEKLFF.

The rearrangement uses TRBV19 and TRBJ1-2; D gene unclear. The germline V gene has CDR1 LNHDA and CDR2 SQIVND (reference sequence). Trimming removed 3 bases from V and 1 base from J, with 3 bases in between. This CDR3 has 12 residues. The CDR3 spells CASSIDNYGYTF. The CDR3 DNA reads TGTGCCAGTAGTATTGATAACTATGGCTACACCTTC.

This clone was counted only a few times. The chain has TRBV5-8 and TRBJ1-5, with 7 bases identical to TRBD1. This CDR3 region has 14 residues. Germline V lookup: CDR1 SGHTS, CDR2 YDEGEE. The V and J ends lost 4 bases and 3 bases, in that order; junction bases with no gene match: 4. The DNA for the CDR3 is TGTGCCAGCAGCGTGGGACAGCCCAATCAGCCCCAGCATTTT. Its protein is CASSVGQPNQPQHF.

This chain links TRBV2 with TRBJ1-1, with a weak D call TRBD1 (5 bases). The V gene lost 7 bases and the J gene lost 1 base, with 13 bases spanning the gap. This CDR3 is 14 amino acids long. Germline assignment: CDR1 SNHLY and CDR2 FYNNEI. This CDR3 is CASIPGTANTEAFF. Here the CDR3 DNA reads TGTGCCAGCATTCCCGGGACGGCGAACACTGAAGCTTTCTTT.

The chain carries TRBV27 and TRBJ1-6; the D gene is possibly TRBD1 (5 bases). The V gene's germline CDR1 is MNHEY and CDR2 SMNVEV (reference sequence). Between the trimmed V and J ends, which lost 3 bases and 2 bases, there was a span of 11 bases. The CDR3 spans 16 residues. The CDR3 loop is CASSLGQLTYNSPLHF. The CDR3 coding sequence is TGTGCCAGCAGTTTGGGGCAGTTAACCTATAATTCACCCCTCCACTTT.

The chain employs TRBV9 and TRBJ1-1, with 7 positions matching TRBD1. V was pared by 2 bases and J by 1 base, with 5 bases of the junction left unmatched. Germline loops: CDR1 SGDLS, CDR2 YYNGEE. The CDR3 spans 15 residues. CDR3 nucleotides: TGTGCCAGCAGCGTCGCCTGGGACAGGAACACTGAAGCTTTCTTT. Encoded protein: CASSVAWDRNTEAFF.

The chain couples TRBV19 to TRBJ2-1, with TRBD2 matching over 15 bases. Germline trimming cut 7 bases from V and 9 bases from J; bases unmatched to any gene: 10. The CDR3 has 16 residues. Germline CDR1 and CDR2: LNHDA and SQIVND (reference sequence). CDR3 nucleotides: TGTGCCAGTAATCCGGGACTAGCGGGAGGTCAGGCTGAGCAGTTCTTC. This gives the protein CASNPGLAGGQAEQFF.

This chain joins TRBV2 and TRBJ1-3; TRBD1 aligns across 7 bases. After removal of 5 bases from V and 10 bases from J, the junction contained 11 bases not matched to a gene. CDR1 is SNHLY and CDR2 is FYNNEI in the germline V gene. CDR3 length equals 14 residues. The CDR3 sequence is CASSSRQGHKTIYF. CDR3 coding DNA: TGTGCCAGCAGTTCAAGACAGGGACATAAGACCATATATTTT.